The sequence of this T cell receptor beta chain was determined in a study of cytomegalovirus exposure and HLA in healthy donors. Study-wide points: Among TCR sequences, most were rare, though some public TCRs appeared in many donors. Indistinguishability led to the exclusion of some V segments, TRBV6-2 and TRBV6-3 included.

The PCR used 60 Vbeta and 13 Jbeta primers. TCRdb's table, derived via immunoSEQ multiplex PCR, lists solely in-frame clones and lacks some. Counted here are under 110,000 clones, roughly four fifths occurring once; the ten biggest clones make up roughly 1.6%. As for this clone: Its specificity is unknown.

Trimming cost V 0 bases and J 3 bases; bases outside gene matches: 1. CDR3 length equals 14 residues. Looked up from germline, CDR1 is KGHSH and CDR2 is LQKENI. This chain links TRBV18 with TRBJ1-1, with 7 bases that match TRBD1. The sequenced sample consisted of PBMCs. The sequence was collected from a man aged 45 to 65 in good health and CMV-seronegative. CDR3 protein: CASSPPGQYTEAFF. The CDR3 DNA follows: TGTGCCAGCTCACCACCGGGACAGTACACTGAAGCTTTCTTT.